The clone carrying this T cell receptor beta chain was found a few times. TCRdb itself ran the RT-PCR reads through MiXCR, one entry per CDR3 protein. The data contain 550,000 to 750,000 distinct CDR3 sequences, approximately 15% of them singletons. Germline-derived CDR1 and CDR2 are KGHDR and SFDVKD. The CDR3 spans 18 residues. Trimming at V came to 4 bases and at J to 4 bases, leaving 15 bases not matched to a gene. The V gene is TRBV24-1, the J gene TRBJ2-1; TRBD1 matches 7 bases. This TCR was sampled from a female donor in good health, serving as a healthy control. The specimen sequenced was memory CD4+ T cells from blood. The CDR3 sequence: CATSEKRQGHWEYNEQFF. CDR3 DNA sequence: TGTGCCACCAGTGAGAAACGACAGGGACACTGGGAATACAATGAGCAGTTCTTC.